This T cell receptor (beta chain) is from a study of post-analysis software for immune sequencing data. Study-level points and caveats: With TRBV5-6, TRBV5-1 and TRBV20-1 included, 4 or 5 TRBV segments were more frequent in patients than in controls.

Germline CDR1 and CDR2: LGHDT and YNNKEL (reference sequence). CDR3 length: 19 residues. The germline V and J ends were trimmed by 4 bases and 9 bases, with 31 bases remaining between them. This clonotype has only a few counts. Its antigen is not known. Built from TCR beta cDNA, the libraries had unique molecular identifiers in them. TCRdb ran MiXCR on the PCR reads and lists one entry per CDR3 protein. The profile covers over 150,000 distinct CDR3 sequences, with about 29% appearing a single time and approximately 1.5% taken by the ten largest. Sequencing input: blood. This chain connects TRBV3-1 to TRBJ2-1; D is perhaps TRBD2 (6 bases). The source of this sequence is a girl aged 5-17 years with multiple sclerosis. Here the CDR3 DNA reads TGTGCCAGCAGCCCCGACCCCTGGGGGGAACAGTTTGGTTTGGGTGAGCAGTTCTTC. It encodes CASSPDPWGEQFGLGEQFF.